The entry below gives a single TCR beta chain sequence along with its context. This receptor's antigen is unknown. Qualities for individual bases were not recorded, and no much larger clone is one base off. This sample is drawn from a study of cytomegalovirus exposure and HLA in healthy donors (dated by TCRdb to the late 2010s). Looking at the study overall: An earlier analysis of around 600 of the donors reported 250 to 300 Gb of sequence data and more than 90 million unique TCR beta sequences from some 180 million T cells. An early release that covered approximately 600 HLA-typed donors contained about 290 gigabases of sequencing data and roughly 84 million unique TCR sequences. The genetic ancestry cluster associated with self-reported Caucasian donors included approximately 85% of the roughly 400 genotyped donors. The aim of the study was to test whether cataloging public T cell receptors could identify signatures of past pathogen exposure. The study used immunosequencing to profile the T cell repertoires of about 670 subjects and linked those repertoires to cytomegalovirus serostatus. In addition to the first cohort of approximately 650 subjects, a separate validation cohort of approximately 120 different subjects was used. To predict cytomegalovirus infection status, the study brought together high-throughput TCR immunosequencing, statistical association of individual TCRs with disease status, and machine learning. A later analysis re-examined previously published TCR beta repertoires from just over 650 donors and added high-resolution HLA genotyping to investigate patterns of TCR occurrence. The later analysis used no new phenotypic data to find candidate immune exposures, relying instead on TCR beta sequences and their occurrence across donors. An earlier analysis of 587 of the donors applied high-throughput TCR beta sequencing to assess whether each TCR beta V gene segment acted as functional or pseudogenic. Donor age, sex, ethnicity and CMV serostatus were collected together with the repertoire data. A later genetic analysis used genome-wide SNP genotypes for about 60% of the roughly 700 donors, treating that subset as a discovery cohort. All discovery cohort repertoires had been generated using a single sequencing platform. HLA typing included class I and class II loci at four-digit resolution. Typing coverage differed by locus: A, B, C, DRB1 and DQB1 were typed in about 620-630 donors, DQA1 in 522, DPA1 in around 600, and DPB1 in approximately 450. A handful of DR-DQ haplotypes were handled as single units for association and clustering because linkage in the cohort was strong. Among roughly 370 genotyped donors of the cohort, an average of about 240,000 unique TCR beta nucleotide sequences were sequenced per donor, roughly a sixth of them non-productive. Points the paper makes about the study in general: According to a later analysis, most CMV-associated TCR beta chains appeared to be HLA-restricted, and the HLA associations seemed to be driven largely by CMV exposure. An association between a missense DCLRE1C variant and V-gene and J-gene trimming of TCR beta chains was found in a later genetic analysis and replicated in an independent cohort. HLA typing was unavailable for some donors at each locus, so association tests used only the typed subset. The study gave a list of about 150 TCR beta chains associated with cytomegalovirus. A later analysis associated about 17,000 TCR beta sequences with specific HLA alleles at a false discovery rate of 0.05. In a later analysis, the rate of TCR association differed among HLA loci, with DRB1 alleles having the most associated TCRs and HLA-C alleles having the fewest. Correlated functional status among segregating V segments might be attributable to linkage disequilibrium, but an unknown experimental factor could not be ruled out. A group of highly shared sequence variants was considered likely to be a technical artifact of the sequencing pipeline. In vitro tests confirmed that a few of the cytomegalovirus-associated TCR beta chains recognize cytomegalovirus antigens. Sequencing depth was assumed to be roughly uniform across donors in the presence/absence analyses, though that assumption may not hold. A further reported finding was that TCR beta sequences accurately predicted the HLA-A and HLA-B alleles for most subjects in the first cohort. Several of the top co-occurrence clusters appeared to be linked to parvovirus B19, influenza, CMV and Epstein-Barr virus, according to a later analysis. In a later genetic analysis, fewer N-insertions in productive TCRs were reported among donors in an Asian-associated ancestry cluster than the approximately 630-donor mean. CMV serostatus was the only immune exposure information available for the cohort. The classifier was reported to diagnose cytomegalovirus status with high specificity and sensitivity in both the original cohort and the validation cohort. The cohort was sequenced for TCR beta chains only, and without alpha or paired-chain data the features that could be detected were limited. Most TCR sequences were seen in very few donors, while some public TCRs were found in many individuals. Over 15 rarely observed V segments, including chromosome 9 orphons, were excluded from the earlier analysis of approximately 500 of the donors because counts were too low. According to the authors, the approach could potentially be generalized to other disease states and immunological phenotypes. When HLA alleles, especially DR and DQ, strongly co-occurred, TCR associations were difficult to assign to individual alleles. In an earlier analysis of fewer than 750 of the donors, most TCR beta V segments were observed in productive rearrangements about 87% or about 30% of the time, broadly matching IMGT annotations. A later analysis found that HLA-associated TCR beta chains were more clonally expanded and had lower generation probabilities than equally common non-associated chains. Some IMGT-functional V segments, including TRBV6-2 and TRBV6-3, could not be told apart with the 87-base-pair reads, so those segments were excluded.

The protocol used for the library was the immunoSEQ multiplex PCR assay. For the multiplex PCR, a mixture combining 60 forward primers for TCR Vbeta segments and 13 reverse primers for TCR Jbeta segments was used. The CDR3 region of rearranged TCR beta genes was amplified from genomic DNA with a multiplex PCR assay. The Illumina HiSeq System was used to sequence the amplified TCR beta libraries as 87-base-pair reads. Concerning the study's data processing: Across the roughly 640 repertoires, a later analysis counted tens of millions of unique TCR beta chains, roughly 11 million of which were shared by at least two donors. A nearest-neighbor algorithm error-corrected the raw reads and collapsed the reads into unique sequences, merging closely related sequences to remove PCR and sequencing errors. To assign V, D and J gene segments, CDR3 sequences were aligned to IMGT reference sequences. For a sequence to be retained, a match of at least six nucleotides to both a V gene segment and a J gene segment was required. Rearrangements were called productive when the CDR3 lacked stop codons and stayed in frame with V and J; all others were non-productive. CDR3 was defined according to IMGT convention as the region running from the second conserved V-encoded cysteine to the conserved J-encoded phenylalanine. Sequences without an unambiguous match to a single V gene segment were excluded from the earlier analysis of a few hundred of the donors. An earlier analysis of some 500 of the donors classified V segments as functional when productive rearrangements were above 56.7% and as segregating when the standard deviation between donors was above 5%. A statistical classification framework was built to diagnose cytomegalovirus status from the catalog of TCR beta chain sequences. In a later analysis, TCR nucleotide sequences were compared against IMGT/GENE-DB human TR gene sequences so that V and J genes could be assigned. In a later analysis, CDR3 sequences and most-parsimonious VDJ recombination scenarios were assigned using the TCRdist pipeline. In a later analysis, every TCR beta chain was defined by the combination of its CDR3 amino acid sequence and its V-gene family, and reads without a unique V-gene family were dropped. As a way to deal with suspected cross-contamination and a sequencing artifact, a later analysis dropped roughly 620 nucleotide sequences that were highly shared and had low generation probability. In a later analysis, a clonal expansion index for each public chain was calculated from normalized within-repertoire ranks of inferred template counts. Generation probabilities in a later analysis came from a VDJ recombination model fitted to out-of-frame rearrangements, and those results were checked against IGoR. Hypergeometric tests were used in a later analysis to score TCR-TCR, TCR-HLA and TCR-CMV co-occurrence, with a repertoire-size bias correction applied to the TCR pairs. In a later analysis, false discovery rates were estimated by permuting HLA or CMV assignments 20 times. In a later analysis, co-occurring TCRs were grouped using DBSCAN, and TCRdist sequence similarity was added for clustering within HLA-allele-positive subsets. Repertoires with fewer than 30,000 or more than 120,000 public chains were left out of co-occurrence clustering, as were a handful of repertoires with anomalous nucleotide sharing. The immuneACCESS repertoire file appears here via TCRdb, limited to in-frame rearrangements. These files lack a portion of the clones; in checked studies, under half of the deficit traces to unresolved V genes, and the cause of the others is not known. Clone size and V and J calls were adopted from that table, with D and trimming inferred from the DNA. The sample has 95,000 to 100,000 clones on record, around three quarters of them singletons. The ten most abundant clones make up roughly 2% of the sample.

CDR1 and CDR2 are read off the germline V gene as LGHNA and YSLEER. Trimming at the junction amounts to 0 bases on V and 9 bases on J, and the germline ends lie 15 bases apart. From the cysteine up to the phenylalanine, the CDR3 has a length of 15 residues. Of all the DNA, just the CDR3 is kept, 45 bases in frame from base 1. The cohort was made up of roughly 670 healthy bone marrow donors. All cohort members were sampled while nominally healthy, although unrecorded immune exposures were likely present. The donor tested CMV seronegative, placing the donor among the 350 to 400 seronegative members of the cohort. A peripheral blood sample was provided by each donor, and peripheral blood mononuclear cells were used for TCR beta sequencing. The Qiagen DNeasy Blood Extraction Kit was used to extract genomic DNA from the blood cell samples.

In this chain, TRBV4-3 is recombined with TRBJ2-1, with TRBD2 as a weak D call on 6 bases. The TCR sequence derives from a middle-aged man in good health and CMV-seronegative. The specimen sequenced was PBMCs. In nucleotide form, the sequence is TGCGCCAGCAGCCAAGAAAAATTTGGTAGCGGTGAGCAGTTCTTC. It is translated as CASSQEKFGSGEQFF.